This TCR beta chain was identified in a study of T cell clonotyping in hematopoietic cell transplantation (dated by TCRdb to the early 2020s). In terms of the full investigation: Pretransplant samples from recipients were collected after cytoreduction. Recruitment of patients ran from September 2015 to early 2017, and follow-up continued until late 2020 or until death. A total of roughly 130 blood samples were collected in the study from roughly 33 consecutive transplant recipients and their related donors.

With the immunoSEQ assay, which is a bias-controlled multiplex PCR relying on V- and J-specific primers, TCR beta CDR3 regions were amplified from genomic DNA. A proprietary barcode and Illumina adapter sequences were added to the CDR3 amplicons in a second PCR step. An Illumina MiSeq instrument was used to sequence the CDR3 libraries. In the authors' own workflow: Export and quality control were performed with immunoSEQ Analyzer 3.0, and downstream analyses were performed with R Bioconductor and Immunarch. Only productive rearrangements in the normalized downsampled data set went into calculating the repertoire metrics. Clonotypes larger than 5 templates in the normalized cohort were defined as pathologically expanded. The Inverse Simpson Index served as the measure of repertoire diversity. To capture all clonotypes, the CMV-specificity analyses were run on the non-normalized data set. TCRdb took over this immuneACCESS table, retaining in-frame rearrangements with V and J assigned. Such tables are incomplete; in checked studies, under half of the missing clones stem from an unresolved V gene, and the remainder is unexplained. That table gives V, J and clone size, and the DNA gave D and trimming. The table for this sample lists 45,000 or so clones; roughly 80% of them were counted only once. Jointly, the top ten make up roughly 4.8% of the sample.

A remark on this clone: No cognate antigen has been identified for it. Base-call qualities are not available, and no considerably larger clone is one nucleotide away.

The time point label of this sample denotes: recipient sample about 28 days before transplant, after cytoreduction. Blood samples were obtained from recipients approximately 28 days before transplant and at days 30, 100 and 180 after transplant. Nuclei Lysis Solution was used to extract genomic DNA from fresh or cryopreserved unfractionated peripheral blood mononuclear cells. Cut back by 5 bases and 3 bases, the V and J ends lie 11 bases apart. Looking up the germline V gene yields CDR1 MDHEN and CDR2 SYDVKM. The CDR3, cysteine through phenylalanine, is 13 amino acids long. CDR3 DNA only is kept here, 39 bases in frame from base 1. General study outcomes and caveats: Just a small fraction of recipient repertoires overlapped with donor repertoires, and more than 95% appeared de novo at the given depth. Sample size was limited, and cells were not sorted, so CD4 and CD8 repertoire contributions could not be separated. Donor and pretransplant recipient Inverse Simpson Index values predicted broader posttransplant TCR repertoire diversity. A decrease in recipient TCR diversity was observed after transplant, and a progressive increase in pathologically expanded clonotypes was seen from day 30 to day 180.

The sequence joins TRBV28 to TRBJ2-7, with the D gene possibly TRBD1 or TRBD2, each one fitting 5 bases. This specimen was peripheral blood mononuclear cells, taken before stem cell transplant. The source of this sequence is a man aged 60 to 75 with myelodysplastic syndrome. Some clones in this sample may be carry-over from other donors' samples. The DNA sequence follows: TGTGCCAGCAGTCCCCCGAGGGGCTACGAGCAGTACTTC. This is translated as CASSPPRGYEQYF.